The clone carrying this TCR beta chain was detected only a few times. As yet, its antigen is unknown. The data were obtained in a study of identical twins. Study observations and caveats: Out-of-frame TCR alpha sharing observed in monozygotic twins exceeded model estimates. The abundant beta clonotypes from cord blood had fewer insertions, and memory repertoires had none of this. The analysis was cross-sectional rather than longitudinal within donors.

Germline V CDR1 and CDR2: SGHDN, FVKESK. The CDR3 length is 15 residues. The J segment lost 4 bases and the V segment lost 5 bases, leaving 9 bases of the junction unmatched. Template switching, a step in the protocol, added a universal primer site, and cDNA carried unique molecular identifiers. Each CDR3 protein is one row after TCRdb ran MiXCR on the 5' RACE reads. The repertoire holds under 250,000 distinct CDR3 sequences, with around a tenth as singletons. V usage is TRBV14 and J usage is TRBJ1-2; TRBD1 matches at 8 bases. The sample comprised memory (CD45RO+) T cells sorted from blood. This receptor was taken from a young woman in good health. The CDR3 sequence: CASSAQGAYFYGYTF. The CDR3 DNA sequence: TGTGCCAGCAGCGCGCAGGGGGCGTACTTCTATGGCTACACCTTC. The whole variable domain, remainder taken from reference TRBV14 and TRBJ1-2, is EAGVTQFPSHSVIEKGQTVTLRCDPISGHDNLYWYRRVMGKEIKFLLHFVKESKQDESGMPNNRFLAERTGGTYSTLKVQPAELEDSGVYFCASSAQGAYFYGYTFGSGTRLTVV.